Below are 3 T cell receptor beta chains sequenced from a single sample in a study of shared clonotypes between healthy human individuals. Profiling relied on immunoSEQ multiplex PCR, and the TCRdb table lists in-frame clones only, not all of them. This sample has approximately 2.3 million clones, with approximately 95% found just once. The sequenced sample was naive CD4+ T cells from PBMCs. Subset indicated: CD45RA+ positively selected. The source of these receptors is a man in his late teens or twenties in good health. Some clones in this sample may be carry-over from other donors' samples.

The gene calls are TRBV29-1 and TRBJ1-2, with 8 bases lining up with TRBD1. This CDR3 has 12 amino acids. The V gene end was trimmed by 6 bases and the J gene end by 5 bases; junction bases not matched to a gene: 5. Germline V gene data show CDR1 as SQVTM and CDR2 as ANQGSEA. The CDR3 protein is CSVAGGRYGYTF. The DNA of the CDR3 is TGCAGCGTCGCAGGGGGCCGGTATGGCTACACCTTC.

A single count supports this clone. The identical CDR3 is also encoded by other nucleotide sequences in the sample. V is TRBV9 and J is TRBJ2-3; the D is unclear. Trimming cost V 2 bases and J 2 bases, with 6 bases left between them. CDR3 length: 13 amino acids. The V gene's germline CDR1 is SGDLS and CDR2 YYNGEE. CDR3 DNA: TGTGCCAGCAGCGTGGCAAACACAGATACGCAGTATTTT. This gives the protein CASSVANTDTQYF.

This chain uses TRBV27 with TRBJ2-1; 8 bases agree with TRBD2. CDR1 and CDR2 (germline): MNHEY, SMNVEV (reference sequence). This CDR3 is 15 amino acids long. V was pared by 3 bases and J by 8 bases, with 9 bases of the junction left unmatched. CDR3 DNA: TGTGCCAGCAGTTTTTCCGGGAGGGCCAACTATGAGCAGTTCTTC. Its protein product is CASSFSGRANYEQFF.